The clone carrying this T cell receptor beta chain was observed a few times. The record originates from a study of blood T cells in healthy people across ages. Trimming removed 4 bases from V and 1 base from J; junction bases left unmatched: 7. CDR3 length: 14 amino acids. Germline-derived CDR1 and CDR2 are SQVTM and ANQGSEA. The authors ran a second PCR of about 6 to 11 cycles using a sample-barcoded 5' primer and a J-beta primer mix. One entry per CDR3 protein results from TCRdb running MiXCR on the 5' RACE reads. The sample records about 720,000 distinct CDR3 sequences, just under 25% being singletons. The same specimen was also included in a second study, on T cells of mothers and their children. As that study records: Over 9.5 million reads per mother and roughly 3 million per child were obtained.

The source material was blood. V gene TRBV29-1 combines with J gene TRBJ2-7, with 7 bases matching TRBD1. The origin of this receptor is a boy aged 5-17 years in good health. This chain's CDR3 is CSVGRQGISYEQYF. CDR3 DNA sequence: TGCAGCGTTGGGCGACAGGGAATTTCCTACGAGCAGTACTTC.